The next 11 T cell receptor beta chains were all read from a single sample in a study of OX40 agonist ivuxolimab in advanced cancers. Here immunoSEQ multiplex PCR was the method, and the copy in TCRdb shows in-frame clones only, minus some. Of roughly 75,000 clones in the sample, 93% were seen once. The sample consisted of CD4+ or CD8+ T cells sorted from blood, taken in a trial of the OX40 agonist ivuxolimab. The receptors originated from an adult with an advanced solid tumor such as melanoma, head and neck, liver or kidney cancer.

V and J are TRBV27 and TRBJ1-4; no clear D gene. V lost 2 bases and J 8 bases, leaving 15 bases between the germline ends. Germline CDR1 is MNHEY and CDR2 is SMNVEV (reference sequence). The CDR3 extends over 15 amino acids. The CDR3 nucleotides read TGTGCCAGCAGTTTAATATGGGGTCTGAACGAAAAACTGTTTTTT. Its protein is CASSLIWGLNEKLFF.

The chain couples TRBV15 to TRBJ1-1, with D possibly matching TRBD1 (5 bases). Germline V gene data show CDR1 as LNHNV and CDR2 as YYDKDF (reference sequence). Trimming stripped 0 bases from V and 1 base from J, with 15 bases between. The length of the CDR3 is 17 residues. The CDR3 sequence is CATSRDREKGTNTEAFF. CDR3 sequence (DNA): TGTGCCACCAGCAGAGATAGGGAAAAGGGGACGAACACTGAAGCTTTCTTT.

The chain couples TRBV19 to TRBJ2-4, with 9 bases matching TRBD1. The CDR3 loop spans 20 amino acids. Germline V lookup: CDR1 LNHDA, CDR2 SQIVND (reference sequence). After removal of 3 bases from V and 3 bases from J, the junction contained 18 bases not matched to a gene. The CDR3 reads CASSIQTGGILSLVKNIQYF. In DNA form, the CDR3 reads TGTGCCAGTAGTATTCAGACAGGGGGTATCCTATCGTTGGTCAAAAACATTCAGTACTTC.

The chain employs TRBV6-5 and TRBJ2-6; D gene unclear. Per the germline V gene, CDR1 is MNHEY and CDR2 is SVGAGI. The germline V and J ends were trimmed by 6 bases and 0 bases, with 9 bases remaining between them. The CDR3 is made up of 15 amino acids. The CDR3 reads CASRGISSGANVLTF. Written as DNA, the CDR3 is TGTGCCAGCAGGGGTATAAGCTCTGGGGCCAACGTCCTGACTTTC.

For this clone: One junction end does not reproduce the germline sequence, and a read error may be involved. The chain is built from TRBV7-7 and TRBJ2-7; D ambiguous. Germline V gene data show CDR1 as SSHAT and CDR2 as FNYEAQ (reference sequence). CDR3 length equals 15 residues. The CDR3 protein is CASSAQTGPVNEQYF. CDR3 DNA: TGTGCTAGCAGCGCCCAAACTGGTCCGGTCAACGAGCAGTACTTC.

This chain connects TRBV4-3 to TRBJ1-1, with D tentatively TRBD1 (5 bases). This CDR3 contains 16 residues. V dropped 0 bases and J dropped 3 bases, with 14 bases sitting between them. Germline V gene lookup returns CDR1 LGHNA and CDR2 YSLEER. The CDR3 nucleotides are TGCGCCAGCAGCCAAGACCGAGAAAGGGGAGACACTGAAGCTTTCTTT. Its translation is CASSQDRERGDTEAFF.

The chain joins TRBV4-3 to TRBJ1-2; 9 bases agree with TRBD1. Germline V gene sequence: CDR1 LGHNA, CDR2 YSLEER. The V gene end was trimmed by 3 bases and the J gene end by 7 bases; junction bases not matched to a gene: 6. The CDR3 extends over 14 amino acids. The CDR3 sequence is CASSHGTGIGGYTF. The CDR3 DNA sequence: TGCGCCAGCAGCCATGGGACAGGGATAGGTGGCTACACCTTC.

V is TRBV4-1 and J is TRBJ1-2; D gene unclear. Trimming pared 3 bases from V and 4 bases from J, leaving 15 bases between. The CDR3 is 15 amino acids. Germline values: CDR1 MGHRA, CDR2 YSYEKL. CDR3 amino acids: CASSQLDGGTYGYTF. In nucleotides, the CDR3 is TGCGCCAGCAGCCAGTTGGACGGTGGAACCTATGGCTACACCTTC.

The chain is built from TRBV9 and TRBJ1-1, with TRBD1 matching over 10 bases. With 0 bases clipped from V and 2 bases from J, the junction kept 4 bases outside the gene matches. CDR1 and CDR2 (germline): SGDLS, YYNGEE. The CDR3 consists of 16 residues. In nucleotides, the CDR3 is TGTGCCAGCAGCGTAGATAGGGACAGGGGTAACACTGAAGCTTTCTTT. As protein: CASSVDRDRGNTEAFF.

The chain combines TRBV25-1 with TRBJ1-2; D remains unclear. The CDR3 sequence is 12 residues long. V gave up 2 bases and J gave up 7 bases, with 8 bases separating them. Germline V CDR1 and CDR2: MGHDK, SYGVNS. CDR3: CASSETRVGYTF. The DNA for the CDR3 is TGTGCCAGCAGTGAAACAAGGGTTGGCTACACCTTC.

Only one count was recorded for this clone. The chain joins TRBV19 to TRBJ2-7; 7 bases are shared with TRBD1. Germline-derived CDR1 and CDR2 are LNHDA and SQIVND (reference sequence). V trimming: 8 bases; J trimming: 3 bases; junction bases outside the gene matches: 7. This CDR3 has 13 amino acids. The CDR3 sequence is CASASRDSYEQYF. The CDR3 DNA follows: TGTGCCAGTGCGAGTCGGGACAGCTACGAGCAGTACTTC.